Following are 18 T cell receptor beta chains from one sample sequenced in a study of identical twins. TCRdb itself ran the 5' RACE reads through MiXCR, one entry per CDR3 protein. The sample has 1.5 million to 2 million distinct CDR3 sequences, less than 35% seen once; the top ten hold roughly 0.3%. Input material: cord blood. The source of these receptors is a newborn girl in good health.

The chain is built from TRBV20-1 and TRBJ2-7; 11 bases map to TRBD2. After removal of 5 bases from V and 0 bases from J, the junction contained 6 bases not matched to a gene. The CDR3 has 15 amino acids. In germline, CDR1 is DFQATT, CDR2 SNEGSKA (reference sequence). CDR3 residues: CSAGTSGTTSYEQYF. CDR3 coding DNA: TGCAGTGCTGGGACTAGCGGAACCACCTCCTACGAGCAGTACTTC.

This clonotype has more than one count but fewer than ten. V gene TRBV28 combines with J gene TRBJ1-6, with D perhaps matching TRBD1 (6 bases). Germline V gene lookup returns CDR1 MDHEN and CDR2 SYDVKM. V lost 2 bases and J lost 6, with 20 bases in between. The CDR3 covers 18 residues. The CDR3 DNA reads TGTGCCAGCAGTTTAGCGATCCCCCAGAGGGGGTTTAATTCACCCCTCCACTTT. This gives the protein CASSLAIPQRGFNSPLHF.

This clonotype has a count of ten or more. V is TRBV29-1 and J is TRBJ2-7; D is ambiguous. The V end lost 6 bases, the J end lost 2 bases, and 20 bases lay between the germline ends. The CDR3 is 15 residues long. Looked up from germline, CDR1 is SQVTM and CDR2 is ANQGSEA. CDR3 bases: TGCAGCGTGATTGAAACAGCCTTATCCGCCTACGAGCAGTACTTC. It specifies CSVIETALSAYEQYF.

The sample holds a few counts of this clonotype. This chain links TRBV10-3 with TRBJ2-3, with 8 bases lining up with TRBD1. V gave up 0 bases and J gave up 0 bases; unmatched junction bases: 14. This CDR3 contains 20 residues. CDR1 and CDR2 from the germline V gene are ENHRY and SYGVKD. The DNA of the CDR3 is TGTGCCATCAGTGAGTCGTGGACATACAGGACAGGGCTCAGCACAGATACGCAGTATTTT. Translated, it gives CAISESWTYRTGLSTDTQYF.

CDR3 sequence reads: CAISEYLPTGDNEQFF. CDR3 sequence (DNA): TGTGCCATCAGTGAGTACCTACCCACGGGCGACAATGAGCAGTTCTTC. V usage is TRBV10-3 and J usage is TRBJ2-1, with D hard to call. The CDR3 extends over 16 amino acids. The V gene lost 1 base and the J gene lost 5 bases, with 15 bases spanning the gap. CDR1 and CDR2 (germline): ENHRY, SYGVKD.

This chain connects TRBV20-1 to TRBJ2-4; D not resolved. V lost 3 bases to trimming and J lost 0 bases, with 9 bases between them. Germline CDR1 is DFQATT and CDR2 is SNEGSKA (reference sequence). The CDR3 totals 14 residues. CDR3 nucleotide sequence: TGCAGTGCTAGCCCCCCCCTAGCCAAAAACATTCAGTACTTC. Its translation is CSASPPLAKNIQYF.

The CDR3 loop reads CASSLTGTSARRYF. DNA for the CDR3: TGTGCCAGCAGCCTGACAGGGACTAGCGCCCGAAGGTACTTC. The gene calls are TRBV7-9 and TRBJ2-7, with TRBD2 matching over 10 bases. The CDR3 is made up of 14 amino acids. J gave up 12 bases and V 5 bases, and 13 bases lay outside the gene matches. Germline V gene sequence: CDR1 SEHNR, CDR2 FQNEAQ (reference sequence).

This clonotype was detected a few times. The gene calls are TRBV28 and TRBJ1-5; 12 nucleotides align to TRBD1. V gave up 10 bases and J gave up 7 bases; unmatched junction bases: 8. The CDR3 consists of 14 residues. Germline assignment: CDR1 MDHEN and CDR2 SYDVKM. CDR3 loop: CAISGTGGRQPQHF. The CDR3 nucleotides are TGTGCCATCTCAGGGACAGGGGGCCGACAGCCCCAGCATTTT.

This rearrangement joins TRBV11-2 to TRBJ2-4, with TRBD1 as a possible D gene (5 bases). The germline CDR1 and CDR2 sequences are SGHAT and FQNNGV. The CDR3 has 13 amino acids. V lost 6 bases and J 6 bases, leaving 12 bases between the germline ends. In DNA, the CDR3 is TGTGCCAGCAGGGACCAAGGGGTAAACATTCAGTACTTC. Its translation is CASRDQGVNIQYF.

This clonotype was recorded a few times. The rearrangement uses TRBV20-1 and TRBJ2-3; D uncertain. CDR3 length: 12 amino acids. CDR1 is DFQATT and CDR2 is SNEGSKA in the germline V gene (reference sequence). V was pared by 4 bases and J by 2 bases, with 7 bases between. The CDR3 protein is CSANYPTDTQYF. Written as DNA, the CDR3 is TGCAGTGCTAATTACCCCACAGATACGCAGTATTTT.

The rearrangement uses TRBV20-1 and TRBJ2-1; 8 bases line up with TRBD2. The CDR3 runs to 16 residues. Germline lookup yields CDR1 DFQATT and CDR2 SNEGSKA (reference sequence). Trimming at V came to 0 bases and at J to 5 bases, leaving 9 bases not matched to a gene. CDR3 in DNA: TGCAGTGCTAGAGATTTACGGGGGGGCCTAAACAATGAGCAGTTCTTC. This gives the protein CSARDLRGGLNNEQFF.

This clonotype appeared a few times. The genes are TRBV7-9 and TRBJ1-4; perhaps TRBD1 as D (6 bases). Per the germline V gene, CDR1 is SEHNR and CDR2 is FQNEAQ (reference sequence). CDR3 length: 15 residues. V was pared by 8 bases and J by 5 bases, with 18 bases between. In DNA form, the CDR3 reads TGTGCCAGCCGAGGGGGGCCCACAATGAATGAAAAACTGTTTTTT. It is translated as CASRGGPTMNEKLFF.

The CDR3 is CSAVLGETQYF. In nucleotides, the CDR3 is TGCAGTGCTGTCCTAGGGGAGACCCAGTACTTC. The chain employs TRBV20-1 and TRBJ2-5; D unresolved. Trimming cost V 5 bases and J 5 bases, with 9 bases left between them. This CDR3 is built from 11 residues. Germline V lookup: CDR1 DFQATT, CDR2 SNEGSKA (reference sequence).

The V gene is TRBV12-3 or TRBV12-4, the J gene TRBJ2-7; 8 bases are a match to TRBD2. V lost 5 bases, J lost 4 bases, and 4 bases stayed unmatched. The CDR3 covers 13 residues. CDR3 region: CASSGIAGYEQYF. The CDR3 nucleotides are TGTGCCAGCAGTGGGATAGCGGGGTACGAGCAGTACTTC.

The gene calls are TRBV2 and TRBJ2-1, with D possibly matching TRBD2 (5 bases). The V and J ends lost 6 bases and 7 bases respectively, with 16 bases between them. Germline CDR1 SNHLY, CDR2 FYNNEI. The CDR3 consists of 14 residues. CDR3 DNA: TGTGCCAGCAGGAGGGCCGCCCCTGTAAATGAGCAGTTCTTC. This sequence encodes CASRRAAPVNEQFF.

This clonotype was counted ten times or more. The chain links TRBV10-3 to TRBJ2-5, with D perhaps TRBD2 (6 bases). Gene TRBJ2-7 matches the end of the DNA better, so the J call may be wrong. This CDR3 comprises 14 residues. Germline lookup yields CDR1 ENHRY and CDR2 SYGVKD. CDR3 residues: CAISEFEGTGEQYF. Here the CDR3 DNA reads TGTGCCATCAGTGAATTTGAAGGGACTGGCGAGCAGTACTTC.

On this clonotype: One end of the junction fails to match germline, which may point to a read error. The chain employs TRBV6-2 or TRBV6-3 and TRBJ2-4; perhaps TRBD2 as D (7 bases). Germline loops: CDR1 MNHEY, CDR2 SVGEGT. There are 14 residues in the CDR3. The DNA of the CDR3 is TGTGCCGGCAGCCCTAGCGGCAGGGGTGAAGGGCAGTACTTC. This codes for CAGSPSGRGEGQYF.

This clonotype appeared many times. V is TRBV25-1 and J is TRBJ2-7; D not certain. In germline, CDR1 is MGHDK, CDR2 SYGVNS. The CDR3 runs 12 residues. Trimming cost V 6 bases and J 0 bases, with 6 bases left between them. The CDR3 DNA is TGTGCCAGCAGGTTGGCCTCCTACGAGCAGTACTTC. Protein: CASRLASYEQYF.